This TCR beta chain was retrieved from a study of T cells in Graves' hyperthyroidism and ophthalmopathy. TCR beta CDR3 sequences were amplified from RNA transcripts. HTBI primers drove first-round RT-PCR of the TCR CDR3. In TCRdb, the multiplex PCR reads were re-called with MiXCR into one record per CDR3 protein. The sample holds 150,000 to 200,000 distinct CDR3 sequences, about 18% seen once. V was trimmed by 1 base and J by 8 bases, leaving 11 bases between them. The V gene's germline CDR1 is KGHSH and CDR2 LQKENI. The CDR3 runs 13 residues. Only a few counts were recorded for this clonotype. The gene calls are TRBV18 and TRBJ1-2, with D possibly matching TRBD1 (6 bases). This clonotype was obtained from a woman aged 45 to 65 with Graves' hyperthyroidism. The sequenced material came from blood. The CDR3, as DNA: TGTGCCAGCTCACCACAGGGGGTGTACGGCTACACCTTC. Amino acid sequence: CASSPQGVYGYTF.